Listed here are 4 T cell receptor beta chains from one sample, sequenced in a study of response to subunit inactivated influenza vaccine. MiXCR, run by TCRdb on the RT-PCR reads, gives a single entry per CDR3 protein. The data hold roughly 500,000 distinct CDR3 sequences, with approximately 20% observed a single time. The sample was also reused in another study, on T cells expressing NK-cell markers. Per that study: TCR beta cDNA was generated via 5'RACE template switching incorporating UMIs.

The starting material was CD4+ T cells sorted from PBMCs, obtained roughly 12 days after vaccination. The receptors here all came from a man between 45 and 60 years old who received an inactivated influenza vaccine.

The sample holds a few counts of this clonotype. J is TRBJ2-5 and V is TRBV5-1; D tentatively fits TRBD1 or TRBD2 (5 bases each). The CDR3 spans 15 residues. Trimming stripped 0 bases from V and 14 bases from J, with 23 bases between. CDR1 is SGHRS and CDR2 is YFSETQ in the germline V gene. In nucleotides, the CDR3 is TGCGCCAGCAGCTTGGGCGCACCGGGGCCAAGAGAGAACTACTTC. As protein: CASSLGAPGPRENYF.

This clonotype was detected ten times or more. In nucleotides, the CDR3 is TGTGCCAGCAGCACTGGCGGACCCACAGATACGCAGTATTTT. Its protein product is CASSTGGPTDTQYF. This chain uses TRBV7-2 with TRBJ2-3, with no clear D. The CDR3 is 14 residues long. The ends were cut back, 5 bases at V and 2 bases at J, with 11 bases in the middle. CDR1 and CDR2 (germline): SGHTA, FQGNSA.

In this sample, this clonotype turned up once. This CDR3 is CASSLDLRGRNEKLFF. The CDR3, as DNA: TGCGCCAGCAGCTTGGATTTAAGGGGCCGTAATGAAAAACTGTTTTTT. The chain joins TRBV5-1 to TRBJ1-4, with D tentatively TRBD1 (5 bases). V was trimmed by 0 bases and J by 4 bases, leaving 13 bases between them. CDR1 and CDR2 from the germline V gene are SGHRS and YFSETQ. The CDR3 runs 16 residues.

V gene TRBV18 combines with J gene TRBJ1-4, with no clear D. Trimming stripped 6 bases from V and 0 bases from J, with 11 bases between. The CDR3 has 15 amino acids. Germline V gene sequence: CDR1 KGHSH, CDR2 LQKENI. The CDR3 sequence is CASSPGRPTNEKLFF. DNA for the CDR3: TGTGCCAGCTCCCCTGGTCGACCAACTAATGAAAAACTGTTTTTT.